The next 5 T cell receptor beta chains were all read from a single sample in a study of OX40 agonist ivuxolimab in advanced cancers. The method was immunoSEQ multiplex PCR; TCRdb's version includes in-frame clones alone and lacks a portion of them. There are about 94,000 clones in the sample; around 86% occur only once, and around 0.3% lies in the top ten. Material: CD4+ or CD8+ T cells sorted from blood, obtained in a trial of the OX40 agonist ivuxolimab. Receptors were obtained from an adult with an advanced solid tumor such as melanoma, head and neck, liver or kidney cancer.

CDR3 in DNA: TGTGCCAGCAGCCCCGCGGTCTTTACCGCCAATGAGCAGTTCTTC. Translating it yields CASSPAVFTANEQFF. The rearrangement uses TRBV5-5 and TRBJ2-1; D unclear. The germline CDR1 and CDR2 sequences are SGHKS and YYEKEE (reference sequence). The V end was cut by 4 bases, the J end by 6 bases, with 17 bases between. The CDR3 is 15 amino acids. The full variable domain, completed using reference TRBV5-5 and TRBJ2-1, is DAGVTQSPTHLIKTRGQQVTLRCSPISGHKSVSWYQQVLGQGPQFIFQYYEKEERGRGNFPDRFSARQFPNYSSELNVNALLLGDSALYLCASSPAVFTANEQFFGPGTRLTVL.

This clone was observed a handful of times. This sequence joins TRBV5-1 and TRBJ1-1; D unresolved. Trimming removed 0 bases at V and 3 bases at J, with 6 bases between. The germline V gene has CDR1 SGHRS and CDR2 YFSETQ. This CDR3 contains 13 residues. Here the CDR3 reads CASSLVADTEAFF. For the CDR3, the DNA is TGCGCCAGCAGCTTGGTAGCAGACACTGAAGCTTTCTTT.

The CDR3 protein is CASSPVRGGNEQFF. CDR3 bases: TGTGCCAGCTCACCTGTGCGCGGGGGGAATGAGCAGTTCTTC. This rearrangement joins TRBV18 to TRBJ2-1, with TRBD2 matching 8 bases. This CDR3 is built from 14 residues. Germline CDR1 KGHSH, CDR2 LQKENI. V was pared by 3 bases and J by 7 bases, with 5 bases of the junction left unmatched.

In DNA, the CDR3 is TGTGCCAGCAGGCCGGGACAGGGTACAGATACGCAGTATTTT. It specifies CASRPGQGTDTQYF. The V gene is TRBV9, the J gene TRBJ2-3; the match to TRBD1 covers 9 bases. Trimming removed 5 bases from V and 3 bases from J; junction bases left unmatched: 4. The CDR3 contains 14 residues. Germline CDR1 SGDLS, CDR2 YYNGEE.

The genes are TRBV30 and TRBJ1-1; maybe TRBD1 (6 bases). CDR3 size: 16 residues. The V end lost 2 bases, the J end lost 5 bases, and 21 bases lay between the germline ends. The V gene's germline CDR1 is GTSNPN and CDR2 SVGIG (reference sequence). CDR3: CAWSNPSGTKGTEAFF. For the CDR3, the DNA is TGTGCCTGGAGTAACCCTTCCGGGACAAAGGGGACTGAAGCTTTCTTT.